Listed here are 13 T cell receptor beta chains from one sample, sequenced in a study of CD8 T cells in Susac syndrome. It was with random hexamers that 0.5 to 1 ug RNA was reverse transcribed. TCRdb re-analysed the immunoSEQ multiplex PCR reads in MiXCR, keeping a single row per CDR3 protein. The sample shows some 180,000 distinct CDR3 sequences, about 94% of them seen only once. The sequenced material came from CD4+ T cells from PBMCs. The origin of the receptors is a human donor with Susac syndrome.

V and J are TRBV9 and TRBJ2-3; D may be TRBD1 (6 bases). Trimming took off 2 bases at V and 3 bases at J, with 16 bases between the two ends. The CDR3 loop spans 16 amino acids. In germline, CDR1 is SGDLS, CDR2 YYNGEE. DNA for the CDR3: TGTGCCAGCAGCGTTCGGGGCCACAGGGCTACAGATACGCAGTATTTT. Its protein is CASSVRGHRATDTQYF.

V gene TRBV7-9 combines with J gene TRBJ2-7; TRBD1 aligns across 10 bases. From germline, CDR1 is SEHNR and CDR2 FQNEAQ (reference sequence). This CDR3 is 13 amino acids long. Germline trimming cut 5 bases from V and 4 bases from J; bases unmatched to any gene: 2. This CDR3 reads CASSDRGLYEQYF. Written as DNA, the CDR3 is TGTGCCAGCAGCGACAGGGGGCTTTACGAGCAGTACTTC.

The chain has TRBV2 and TRBJ2-2; D is ambiguous. This CDR3 contains 14 residues. Germline V gene sequence: CDR1 SNHLY, CDR2 FYNNEI. Trimming stripped 3 bases from V and 3 bases from J, with 8 bases between. CDR3 amino acids: CASSDRTYTGELFF. As DNA, the CDR3 is TGTGCCAGCAGTGATCGGACGTACACCGGGGAGCTGTTTTTT.

The sample holds one count of this clonotype. The genes are TRBV27 and TRBJ2-5; D unclear. The CDR3 is made up of 12 amino acids. The V and J ends lost 5 bases and 5 bases respectively, with 9 bases between them. Germline V CDR1 and CDR2: MNHEY, SMNVEV (reference sequence). The CDR3 bases are TGTGCCAGCAGTCAAGGGCGGGAGACCCAGTACTTC. Its translation: CASSQGRETQYF.

The rearrangement joins TRBV30 to TRBJ1-4; D gene uncertain. The CDR3 sequence is 14 residues long. Germline V lookup: CDR1 GTSNPN, CDR2 SVGIG (reference sequence). V lost 3 bases and J lost 8, with 16 bases in between. The CDR3 sequence: CAWRSGVPGEKLFF. The CDR3 nucleotides read TGTGCCTGGAGATCGGGCGTCCCGGGGGAAAAACTGTTTTTT.

The chain uses TRBV5-1 and TRBJ2-7, with 7 bases lining up with TRBD1. Looked up from germline, CDR1 is SGHRS and CDR2 is YFSETQ. This CDR3 has 14 amino acids. The trim removed 5 bases at V and 4 bases at J, leaving 9 bases unmatched. CDR3 amino acids: CASSSGTVPYEQYF. CDR3 nucleotides: TGCGCCAGCAGTTCCGGGACAGTTCCTTACGAGCAGTACTTC.

The chain joins TRBV5-1 to TRBJ1-4; weak D call: TRBD1 (5 bases). Deletions cut 4 bases from V and 4 bases from J, with 20 bases between. The CDR3 runs 17 residues. Germline values: CDR1 SGHRS, CDR2 YFSETQ. CDR3 region: CASSGGRTRTVNEKLFF. The CDR3 nucleotides read TGCGCCAGCAGCGGCGGGAGGACAAGGACGGTTAATGAAAAACTGTTTTTT.

This clonotype has only a few counts. The rearrangement links TRBV14 to TRBJ1-5; a possible D gene is TRBD1 (5 bases). Germline values: CDR1 SGHDN, CDR2 FVKESK. With 3 bases removed from V and 7 bases from J, the gap between germline ends came to 10 bases. CDR3 length: 13 amino acids. In nucleotides, the CDR3 is TGTGCCAGCAGCCAGGGGCTGGGACAGCCCCAGCATTTT. Protein product: CASSQGLGQPQHF. The full variable domain, completed using reference TRBV14 and TRBJ1-5, is EAGVTQFPSHSVIEKGQTVTLRCDPISGHDNLYWYRRVMGKEIKFLLHFVKESKQDESGMPNNRFLAERTGGTYSTLKVQPAELEDSGVYFCASSQGLGQPQHFGDGTRLSIL.

V usage is TRBV28 and J usage is TRBJ2-4; 10 positions agree with TRBD2. The CDR3 totals 15 residues. Looked up from germline, CDR1 is MDHEN and CDR2 is SYDVKM. V trimming: 4 bases; J trimming: 8 bases; junction bases outside the gene matches: 8. CDR3 sequence reads: CASSSSGSLIYIQYF. CDR3 nucleotide sequence: TGTGCCAGCAGTTCTAGCGGGAGTTTGATATACATTCAGTACTTC.

This clonotype was counted once. The rearrangement joins TRBV25-1 to TRBJ2-1; 8 positions match TRBD2. The CDR3 is made up of 14 amino acids. After removal of 5 bases from V and 1 base from J, the junction contained 1 base not matched to a gene. CDR1 is MGHDK and CDR2 is SYGVNS in the germline V gene. The CDR3 protein is CASSSGGSYNEQFF. In nucleotides, the CDR3 is TGTGCCAGCAGTAGCGGGGGTTCCTACAATGAGCAGTTCTTC.

The V and J genes are TRBV15 and TRBJ2-1, with 7 positions matching TRBD2. Germline V gene lookup returns CDR1 LNHNV and CDR2 YYDKDF (reference sequence). V trimming: 2 bases; J trimming: 2 bases; junction bases outside the gene matches: 6. CDR3 length: 16 amino acids. This CDR3 is CATSRPTSDPYNEQFF. DNA of the CDR3: TGTGCCACCAGCAGACCTACTAGCGACCCCTACAATGAGCAGTTCTTC.

This rearrangement joins TRBV5-1 to TRBJ2-5; D gene ambiguous. V shed 4 bases and J shed 5 bases, with 12 bases lying between them. There are 13 residues in the CDR3. The germline V gene encodes CDR1 SGHRS and CDR2 YFSETQ. The CDR3 loop is CASSPTPEETQYF. The CDR3 DNA reads as TGCGCCAGCAGCCCGACACCGGAGGAGACCCAGTACTTC. Full variable domain (rest looked up from reference TRBV5-1 and TRBJ2-5): KAGVTQTPRYLIKTRGQQVTLSCSPISGHRSVSWYQQTPGQGLQFLFEYFSETQRNKGNFPGRFSGRQFSNSRSEMNVSTLELGDSALYLCASSPTPEETQYFGPGTRLLVL.

The chain is built from TRBV29-1 and TRBJ1-4; TRBD1 might be the D (5 bases). This CDR3 has 15 amino acids. The V gene lost 6 bases and the J gene lost 6 bases, with 20 bases spanning the gap. In germline, CDR1 is SQVTM, CDR2 ANQGSEA. The DNA for the CDR3 is TGCAGCGTCCAAACCCAGGGCCGGATGGATGAAAAACTGTTTTTT. Translation: CSVQTQGRMDEKLFF.